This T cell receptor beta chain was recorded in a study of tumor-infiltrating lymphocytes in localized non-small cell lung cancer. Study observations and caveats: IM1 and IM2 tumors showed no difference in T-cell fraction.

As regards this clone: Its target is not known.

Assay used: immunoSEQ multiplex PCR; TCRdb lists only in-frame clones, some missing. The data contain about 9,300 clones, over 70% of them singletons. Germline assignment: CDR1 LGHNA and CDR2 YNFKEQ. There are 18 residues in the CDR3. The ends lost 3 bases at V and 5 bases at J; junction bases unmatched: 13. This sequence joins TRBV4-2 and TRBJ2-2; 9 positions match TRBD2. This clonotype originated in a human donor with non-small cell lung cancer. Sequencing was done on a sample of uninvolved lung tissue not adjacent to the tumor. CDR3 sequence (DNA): TGTGCCAGCAGCCAGGAGGGGGGTAGCGGGAGAGGTACCGGGGAGCTGTTTTTT. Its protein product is CASSQEGGSGRGTGELFF.